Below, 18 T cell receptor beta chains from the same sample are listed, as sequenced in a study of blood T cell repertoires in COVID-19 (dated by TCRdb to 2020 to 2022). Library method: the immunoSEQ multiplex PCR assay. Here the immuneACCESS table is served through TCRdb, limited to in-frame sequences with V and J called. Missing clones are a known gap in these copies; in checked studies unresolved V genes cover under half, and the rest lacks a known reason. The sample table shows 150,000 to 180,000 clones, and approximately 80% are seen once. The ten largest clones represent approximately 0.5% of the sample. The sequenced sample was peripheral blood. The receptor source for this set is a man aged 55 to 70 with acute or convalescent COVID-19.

The CDR3 sequence is CASRLQGGETQYF. The DNA for the CDR3 is TGTGCCAGCAGATTACAGGGGGGAGAGACCCAGTACTTC. The V gene is TRBV5-4, the J gene TRBJ2-5, with TRBD1 identical over 8 bases. The CDR3 runs to 13 residues. The junction had 4 bases not matched to a gene; V was cut back by 5 bases and J by 4 bases. Germline loops: CDR1 SGHNT, CDR2 YYREEE (reference sequence). Combining the CDR3 with reference TRBV5-4 and TRBJ2-5 gives the whole variable domain ETGVTQSPTHLIKTRGQQVTLRCSSQSGHNTVSWYQQALGQGPQFIFQYYREEENGRGNFPPRFSGLQFPNYSSELNVNALELDDSALYLCASRLQGGETQYFGPGTRLLVL.

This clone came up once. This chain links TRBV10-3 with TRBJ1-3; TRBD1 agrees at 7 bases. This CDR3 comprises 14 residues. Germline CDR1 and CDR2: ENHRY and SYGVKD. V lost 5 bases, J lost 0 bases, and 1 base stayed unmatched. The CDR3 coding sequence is TGTGCCATCAGTACAGGGGTCTCTGGAAACACCATATATTTT. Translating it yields CAISTGVSGNTIYF.

The CDR3 here is CASSLGDRRLGEKLFF. The CDR3, as DNA: TGTGCCAGCAGCTTGGGGGACAGGCGATTGGGGGAAAAACTGTTTTTT. V usage is TRBV7-8 and J usage is TRBJ1-4; 8 bases agree with TRBD1. CDR3 length: 16 residues. CDR1 and CDR2 (germline): SGHVS, FQNEAQ. Trimming took 3 bases from V and 8 from J; bases not matched to a gene: 11. Based on the CDR3 plus reference TRBV7-8 and TRBJ1-4, the full variable domain is GAGVSQSPRYKVAKRGQDVALRCDPISGHVSLFWYQQALGQGPEFLTYFQNEAQLDKSGLPSDRFFAERPEGSVSTLKIQRTQQEDSAVYLCASSLGDRRLGEKLFFGSGTQLSVL.

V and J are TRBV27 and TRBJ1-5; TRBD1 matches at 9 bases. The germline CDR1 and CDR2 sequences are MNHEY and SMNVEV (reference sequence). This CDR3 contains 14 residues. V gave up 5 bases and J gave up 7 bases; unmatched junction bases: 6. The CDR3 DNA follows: TGTGCCAGCAGTCCATGGACAGGGGAACAGCCCCAGCATTTT. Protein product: CASSPWTGEQPQHF.

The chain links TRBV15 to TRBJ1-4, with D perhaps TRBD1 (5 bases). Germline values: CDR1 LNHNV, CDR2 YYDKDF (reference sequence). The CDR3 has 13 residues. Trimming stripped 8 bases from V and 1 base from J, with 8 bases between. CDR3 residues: CATGRGTNEKLFF. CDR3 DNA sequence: TGTGCCACCGGGAGGGGAACTAATGAAAAACTGTTTTTT.

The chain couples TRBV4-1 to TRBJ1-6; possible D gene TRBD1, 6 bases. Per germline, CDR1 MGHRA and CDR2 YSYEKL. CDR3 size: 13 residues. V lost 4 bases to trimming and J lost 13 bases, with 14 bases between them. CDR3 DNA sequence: TGCGCCAGCAGCCTTCAGGGGCCCTCCCCCCTCCACTTT. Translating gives CASSLQGPSPLHF.

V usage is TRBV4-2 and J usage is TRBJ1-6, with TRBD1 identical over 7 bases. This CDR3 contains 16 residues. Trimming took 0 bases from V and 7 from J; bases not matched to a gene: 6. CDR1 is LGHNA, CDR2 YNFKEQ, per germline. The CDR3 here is CASSQDLKGANSPLHF. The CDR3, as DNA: TGTGCCAGCAGCCAAGATCTTAAGGGGGCCAATTCACCCCTCCACTTT.

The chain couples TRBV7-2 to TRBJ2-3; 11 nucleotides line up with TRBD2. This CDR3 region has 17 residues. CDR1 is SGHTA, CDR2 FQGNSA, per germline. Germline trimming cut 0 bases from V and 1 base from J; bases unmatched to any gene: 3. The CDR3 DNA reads TGTGCCAGCAGCTTAGCCTTACTAGCGGGGGGCACAGATACGCAGTATTTT. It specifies CASSLALLAGGTDTQYF.

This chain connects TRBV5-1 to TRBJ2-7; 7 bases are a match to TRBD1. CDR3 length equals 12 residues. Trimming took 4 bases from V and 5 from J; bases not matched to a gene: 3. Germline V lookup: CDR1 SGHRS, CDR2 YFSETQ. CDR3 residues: CASSPGTDEQYF. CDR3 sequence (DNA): TGCGCCAGCAGCCCCGGGACAGACGAGCAGTACTTC.

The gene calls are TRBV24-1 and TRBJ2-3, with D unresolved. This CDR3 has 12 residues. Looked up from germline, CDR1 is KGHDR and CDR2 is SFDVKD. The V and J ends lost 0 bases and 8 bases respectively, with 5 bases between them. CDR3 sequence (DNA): TGTGCCACCAGTGATTTGTTGAGTACGCAGTATTTT. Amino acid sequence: CATSDLLSTQYF.

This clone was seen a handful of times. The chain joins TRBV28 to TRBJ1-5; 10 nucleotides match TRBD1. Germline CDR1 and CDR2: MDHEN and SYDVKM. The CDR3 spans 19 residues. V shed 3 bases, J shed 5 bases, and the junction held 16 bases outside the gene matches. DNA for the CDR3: TGTGCCAGCAGTTTTCGTTGGGGACAGGGGCGACCCAGCGATCAGCCCCAGCATTTT. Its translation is CASSFRWGQGRPSDQPQHF.

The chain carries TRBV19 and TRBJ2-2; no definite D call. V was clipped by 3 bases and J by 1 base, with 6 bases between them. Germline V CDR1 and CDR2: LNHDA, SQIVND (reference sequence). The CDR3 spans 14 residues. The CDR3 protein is CASSMSWNTGELFF. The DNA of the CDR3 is TGTGCCAGTAGTATGTCCTGGAACACCGGGGAGCTGTTTTTT.

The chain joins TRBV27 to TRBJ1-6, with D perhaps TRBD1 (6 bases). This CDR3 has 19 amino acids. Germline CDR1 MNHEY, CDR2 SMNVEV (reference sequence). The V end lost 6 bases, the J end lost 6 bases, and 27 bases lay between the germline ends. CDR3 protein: CASRSLSASLGASNSPLHF. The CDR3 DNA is TGTGCCAGCAGGTCCCTCTCCGCCTCACTGGGGGCGTCTAATTCACCCCTCCACTTT.

The CDR3 bases are TGTGCCAGTAGGGACAGGTCCTACGAGCAGTACTTC. Encoded protein: CASRDRSYEQYF. This chain links TRBV19 with TRBJ2-7, with 7 bases that match TRBD1. The CDR3 totals 12 residues. V was pared by 6 bases and J by 1 base, with 0 bases of the junction left unmatched. CDR1 is LNHDA, CDR2 SQIVND, per germline (reference sequence).

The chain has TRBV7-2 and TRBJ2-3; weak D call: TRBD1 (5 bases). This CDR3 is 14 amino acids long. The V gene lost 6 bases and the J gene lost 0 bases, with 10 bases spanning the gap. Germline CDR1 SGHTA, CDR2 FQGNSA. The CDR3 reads CASSRDRSTDTQYF. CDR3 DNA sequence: TGTGCCAGCAGTCGTGACAGAAGCACAGATACGCAGTATTTT.

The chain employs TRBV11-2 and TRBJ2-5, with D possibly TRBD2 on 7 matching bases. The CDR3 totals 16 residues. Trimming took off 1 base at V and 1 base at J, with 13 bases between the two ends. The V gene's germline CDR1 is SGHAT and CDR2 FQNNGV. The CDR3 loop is CASSLGGAGAQETQYF. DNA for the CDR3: TGTGCCAGCAGCTTAGGGGGGGCGGGAGCCCAAGAGACCCAGTACTTC.

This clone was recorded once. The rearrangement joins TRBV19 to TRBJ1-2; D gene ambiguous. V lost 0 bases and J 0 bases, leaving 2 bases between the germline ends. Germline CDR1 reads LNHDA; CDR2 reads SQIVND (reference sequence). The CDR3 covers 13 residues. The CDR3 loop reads CASSIDTNYGYTF. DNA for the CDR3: TGTGCCAGTAGTATAGACACTAACTATGGCTACACCTTC.

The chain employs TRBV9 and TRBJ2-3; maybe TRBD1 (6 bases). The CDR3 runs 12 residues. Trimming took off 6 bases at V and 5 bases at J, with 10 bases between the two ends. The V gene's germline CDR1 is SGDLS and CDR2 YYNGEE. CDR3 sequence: CASTGAGDTQYF. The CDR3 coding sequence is TGTGCCAGCACAGGGGCGGGAGATACGCAGTATTTT.